The next 27 T cell receptor beta chains were all read from a single sample in a study of shared clonotypes between healthy human individuals. Generated by immunoSEQ multiplex PCR, the TCRdb table keeps only in-frame clones and is missing some. This table has about 2 million clones, roughly 95% appearing once. Sequenced: naive CD4+ T cells sorted from blood. Subset reported: CD45RA+ positively selected. These receptors originate from a man aged 18 to 35 in good health.

This chain links TRBV6-6 with TRBJ1-4; a possible D gene is TRBD1 (5 bases). Germline lookup yields CDR1 MNHNY and CDR2 SVGAGI (reference sequence). The germline V and J ends were trimmed by 3 bases and 7 bases, with 12 bases remaining between them. This CDR3 region has 14 residues. CDR3: CASSYSQGGEKLFF. CDR3 nucleotides: TGTGCCAGCAGTTATTCCCAGGGCGGTGAAAAACTGTTTTTT.

The chain couples TRBV30 to TRBJ2-1; 8 positions agree with TRBD1. V was clipped by 0 bases and J by 6 bases; unmatched bases: 4. CDR1 and CDR2 from the germline V gene are GTSNPN and SVGIG (reference sequence). The CDR3 runs to 14 residues. The CDR3 is CAWSVPGQGNEQFF. CDR3 DNA: TGTGCCTGGAGTGTACCCGGACAGGGCAATGAGCAGTTCTTC.

The V and J genes are TRBV14 and TRBJ1-1; maybe TRBD1 (6 bases). V was clipped by 0 bases and J by 4 bases, with 12 bases between them. The CDR3 has 15 residues. The germline CDR1 and CDR2 sequences are SGHDN and FVKESK. CDR3 nucleotides: TGTGCCAGCAGCCAAGAAATCGGGGGCATCACTGAAGCTTTCTTT. Translating gives CASSQEIGGITEAFF.

The rearrangement uses TRBV9 and TRBJ2-3; 9 bases match TRBD2. V lost 2 bases and J lost 2; bases outside the gene matches: 6. Germline CDR1 reads SGDLS; CDR2 reads YYNGEE. The CDR3 extends over 16 amino acids. The CDR3 coding sequence is TGTGCCAGCAGCGTTTTTAGCGGGGGAAACACAGATACGCAGTATTTT. This encodes CASSVFSGGNTDTQYF. Full variable domain (outside the CDR3, taken from reference TRBV9 and TRBJ2-3): DSGVTQTPKHLITATGQRVTLRCSPRSGDLSVYWYQQSLDQGLQFLIQYYNGEERAKGNILERFSAQQFPDLHSELNLSSLELGDSALYFCASSVFSGGNTDTQYFGPGTRLTVL.

In this sample, this clone turned up once. The genes are TRBV28 and TRBJ1-2; D remains unclear. Germline V CDR1 and CDR2: MDHEN, SYDVKM. Trimming cost V 5 bases and J 4 bases, with 11 bases left between them. The CDR3 is 13 amino acids. The CDR3 here is CASSEADGYGYTF. The CDR3 DNA follows: TGTGCCAGCAGTGAGGCGGACGGCTATGGCTACACCTTC.

J is TRBJ2-2 and V is TRBV7-6; no definite D call. Germline lookup yields CDR1 SGHVS and CDR2 FNYEAQ. V was cut by 5 bases and J by 4 bases, with 11 bases left in between. The CDR3 is 14 residues long. The CDR3 region is CASSQDSATGELFF. DNA of the CDR3: TGTGCCAGCAGCCAAGACTCGGCCACCGGGGAGCTGTTTTTT.

The rearrangement links TRBV28 to TRBJ2-5, with 7 bases fitting TRBD1. This CDR3 region has 14 residues. With 3 bases clipped from V and 3 bases from J, the junction kept 4 bases outside the gene matches. Per the germline V gene, CDR1 is MDHEN and CDR2 is SYDVKM. As DNA, the CDR3 is TGTGCCAGCAGTTTGACAGGGTACGAAGAGACCCAGTACTTC. Residues: CASSLTGYEETQYF.

The chain uses TRBV7-2 and TRBJ2-1, with D perhaps TRBD1 or TRBD2 (5 bases each). CDR1 is SGHTA, CDR2 FQGNSA, per germline. The CDR3 runs to 13 residues. Trimming removed 5 bases at V and 6 bases at J, with 11 bases between. In nucleotides, the CDR3 is TGTGCCAGCAGCCAGCCCGGGACCAATGAGCAGTTCTTC. Residues: CASSQPGTNEQFF.

This clone was picked up one time. CDR3 sequence reads: CAIRTTNEQYF. CDR3 bases: TGTGCCATCCGAACTACGAACGAGCAGTACTTC. The chain recombines TRBV10-3 with TRBJ2-7; D remains ambiguous. The CDR3 covers 11 residues. Trimming took 8 bases from V and 5 from J, leaving 10 bases between them. The germline V gene has CDR1 ENHRY and CDR2 SYGVKD.

J is TRBJ1-2 and V is TRBV10-3, with D unclear. V was cut by 1 base and J by 3 bases, with 12 bases left in between. The CDR3 is made up of 15 amino acids. Germline V gives CDR1 ENHRY, CDR2 SYGVKD. The CDR3 DNA reads TGTGCCATCAGTGAGTTGGGAGGGCGAGACTATGGCTACACCTTC. Its translation is CAISELGGRDYGYTF.

This chain connects TRBV6-5 to TRBJ2-5; D gene uncertain. The CDR3 sequence is 14 residues long. Trimming took off 0 bases at V and 1 base at J, with 6 bases between the two ends. Germline CDR1 MNHEY, CDR2 SVGAGI. The chain's CDR3 is CASSYSRPQETQYF. CDR3 DNA: TGTGCCAGCAGTTACTCAAGGCCCCAAGAGACCCAGTACTTC.

CDR3 sequence (DNA): TGTGCCAGCAGCGAAAGACAGGGAGAAGTTATTAATGAGCAGTTCTTC. Encoded protein: CASSERQGEVINEQFF. The rearrangement uses TRBV25-1 and TRBJ2-1; TRBD1 matches at 7 bases. With 6 bases clipped from V and 7 bases from J, the junction kept 15 bases outside the gene matches. CDR1 and CDR2 (germline): MGHDK, SYGVNS. The CDR3 contains 16 residues.

This clone was observed once. The J gene is TRBJ2-1, the V gene TRBV7-9; no definite D call. Looked up from germline, CDR1 is SEHNR and CDR2 is FQNEAQ (reference sequence). CDR3 length: 15 residues. The germline V and J ends were trimmed by 5 bases and 4 bases, with 15 bases remaining between them. This CDR3 reads CASSPMRGRYNEQFF. The CDR3 nucleotides are TGTGCCAGCAGCCCGATGCGAGGACGGTACAATGAGCAGTTCTTC.

The chain couples TRBV4-3 to TRBJ2-1; 7 nucleotides match TRBD1. The CDR3 totals 18 residues. Germline CDR1 LGHNA, CDR2 YSLEER. The junction had 21 bases not matched to a gene; V was cut back by 0 bases and J by 13 bases. The CDR3 sequence is CASSQESPFSTGNPSQFF. In DNA, the CDR3 is TGCGCCAGCAGCCAAGAATCCCCCTTTTCGACAGGGAACCCCTCCCAGTTCTTC.

This rearrangement joins TRBV9 to TRBJ1-1; D gene uncertain. Germline V gene sequence: CDR1 SGDLS, CDR2 YYNGEE. CDR3 length: 13 residues. The V gene lost 4 bases and the J gene lost 5 bases, with 12 bases spanning the gap. CDR3 protein: CASSPQKGTEAFF. The CDR3, as DNA: TGTGCCAGCAGCCCCCAAAAGGGAACTGAAGCTTTCTTT.

This rearrangement joins TRBV7-2 to TRBJ2-3; D unresolved. V lost 3 bases, J lost 6 bases, and 10 bases lay in between. The CDR3 is 13 residues long. Germline CDR1 is SGHTA and CDR2 is FQGNSA. The CDR3 sequence: CASSFTARDTQYF. In DNA form, the CDR3 reads TGTGCCAGCAGCTTTACGGCCAGGGATACGCAGTATTTT.

The rearrangement uses TRBV15 and TRBJ2-5; a possible D gene is TRBD1 (6 bases). CDR1 is LNHNV and CDR2 is YYDKDF in the germline V gene (reference sequence). The CDR3 totals 15 residues. Trimming shortened V by 3 bases and J by 7 bases, and 18 bases separated the two germline ends. The CDR3 sequence is CATSSSSGDSATQYF. The CDR3 coding sequence is TGTGCCACCAGCAGTAGCTCAGGGGATTCGGCGACCCAGTACTTC.

Concerning this clone: A junction boundary mismatches the germline segment, possibly from a read error. This chain connects TRBV10-1 to TRBJ1-4; perhaps TRBD1 as D (6 bases). Germline V CDR1 and CDR2: WNHNN, SYGVQD (reference sequence). The CDR3 sequence is 13 residues long. The CDR3 reads CASSESLTGTRRF. CDR3 bases: TGCGCCAGCAGTGAGTCGCTTACCGGGACACGACGCTTT.

This chain connects TRBV29-1 to TRBJ2-3, with D perhaps being TRBD1 or TRBD2 (5 bases each). Per the germline V gene, CDR1 is SQVTM and CDR2 is ANQGSEA. Trimming removed 4 bases at V and 0 bases at J, with 23 bases between. The CDR3 has 18 residues. Here the CDR3 reads CSVALARPGRGSTDTQYF. CDR3 sequence (DNA): TGCAGCGTTGCCCTAGCCCGCCCTGGTAGGGGAAGCACAGATACGCAGTATTTT.

Details on this clone: This may come from a read error, since a much larger clone is one base off. Other nucleotide sequences from this sample produce the same CDR3. The chain has TRBV13 and TRBJ2-2, with D unclear. V lost 4 bases, J lost 7 bases, and 10 bases lay in between. CDR1 and CDR2 (germline): PRHDT, FYEKMQ (reference sequence). The CDR3 sequence is 13 residues long. The CDR3 here is CASSSLRVGELFF. The CDR3 DNA reads as TGTGCCAGCAGCTCCCTCCGAGTCGGGGAGCTGTTTTTT.

The chain has TRBV19 and TRBJ1-1; 8 nucleotides line up with TRBD1. The CDR3 has 15 amino acids. Germline V gene lookup returns CDR1 LNHDA and CDR2 SQIVND (reference sequence). Trimming took 4 bases from V and 0 from J; bases not matched to a gene: 4. The CDR3 loop is CASSTGTGLNTEAFF. CDR3 coding DNA: TGTGCCAGTAGTACCGGGACAGGATTGAACACTGAAGCTTTCTTT. Full variable domain (remainder filled in from reference TRBV19 and TRBJ1-1): DGGITQSPKYLFRKEGQNVTLSCEQNLNHDAMYWYRQDPGQGLRLIYYSQIVNDFQKGDIAEGYSVSREKKESFPLTVTSAQKNPTAFYLCASSTGTGLNTEAFFGQGTRLTVV.

The chain links TRBV5-1 to TRBJ2-5, with D perhaps matching TRBD2 (7 bases). Trimming cost V 4 bases and J 5 bases, with 15 bases left between them. CDR3 length: 14 amino acids. The germline CDR1 and CDR2 sequences are SGHRS and YFSETQ. CDR3 coding DNA: TGCGCCAGCAGCAGCGGGACATCTTGGGAGACCCAGTACTTC. Protein: CASSSGTSWETQYF.

The chain joins TRBV7-2 to TRBJ2-3; 12 positions agree with TRBD2. Trimming cost V 1 base and J 4 bases; bases outside gene matches: 6. The CDR3 sequence is 17 residues long. Per germline, CDR1 SGHTA and CDR2 FQGNSA. This CDR3 is CASSLGLTSGSPDTQYF. CDR3 in DNA: TGTGCCAGCAGCTTAGGACTGACTAGCGGGAGCCCAGATACGCAGTATTTT.

The chain couples TRBV9 to TRBJ1-2; D gene ambiguous. Per germline, CDR1 SGDLS and CDR2 YYNGEE. The V end lost 0 bases, the J end lost 5 bases, and 11 bases lay between the germline ends. The CDR3 is made up of 14 amino acids. The DNA for the CDR3 is TGTGCCAGCAGCGTAGGCCCGAGGGAGTATGGCTACACCTTC. It yields the protein CASSVGPREYGYTF.

CDR3 DNA sequence: TGTGCCAGCTCCCCCAGGTTACCCTCCGGGAGAGATGAGCAGTTCTTC. Translation: CASSPRLPSGRDEQFF. The chain is built from TRBV18 and TRBJ2-1, with D possibly being TRBD2 (6 bases). The CDR3 runs to 16 residues. The V gene lost 6 bases and the J gene lost 8 bases, with 23 bases spanning the gap. Germline lookup yields CDR1 KGHSH and CDR2 LQKENI. The full variable domain, with the rest looked up from reference TRBV18 and TRBJ2-1, is NAGVMQNPRHLVRRRGQEARLRCSPMKGHSHVYWYRQLPEEGLKFMVYLQKENIIDESGMPKERFSAEFPKEGPSILRIQQVVRGDSAAYFCASSPRLPSGRDEQFFGPGTRLTVL.

A single count supports this clone. The chain combines TRBV23-1 with TRBJ2-7; D is perhaps TRBD1 (5 bases). TRBV23-1 is known as an ORF, though its function is uncertain. The CDR3 length is 15 residues. V lost 4 bases and J lost 1, with 14 bases in between. CDR3 coding DNA: TGCGCCAGCAGTCCATCGGACATGTCTTCCTACGAGCAGTACTTC. Its protein is CASSPSDMSSYEQYF.

The chain combines TRBV18 with TRBJ1-1; no definite D call. CDR1 is KGHSH and CDR2 is LQKENI in the germline V gene. V shed 6 bases and J shed 1 base, with 6 bases lying between them. The CDR3 has 12 amino acids. The CDR3 coding sequence is TGTGCCAGCTCTATGGGGAACACTGAAGCTTTCTTT. Protein product: CASSMGNTEAFF.